This T cell receptor (beta chain) comes out of a study of T-cell reconstitution after alpha-beta-depleted transplantation in children. Broader study findings: Surviving recipient T cells and thymic progenitors produced the high day-60 TCRbeta diversity seen in some patients. Newly produced T cells mostly provided counts and TCRbeta diversity after one year, as hyperexpanded clones declined.

Unique molecular identifiers tagged the TCRbeta library. TCRdb re-called the PCR reads with MiXCR, one entry per CDR3 protein. The sample holds around 670,000 distinct CDR3 sequences, around 13% seen once. This clonotype was counted a few times. The antigen is not known. The CDR3 consists of 16 residues. The germline CDR1 and CDR2 sequences are SEHNR and FQNEAQ (reference sequence). J was trimmed by 4 bases and V by 6 bases; bases with no gene match: 10. V usage is TRBV7-9 and J usage is TRBJ1-1; 11 bases are shared with TRBD1. The sample in question was PBMCs, obtained before TCRalphabeta/CD19-depleted stem cell transplant. The clonotype was recovered from a girl aged 2 to 9 with congenital amegakaryocytic thrombocytopenia, due to receive a stem cell transplant. DNA of the CDR3: TGTGCCAGCAGTTCCCCGGGACAGGGGGTTGTCACTGAAGCTTTCTTT. It yields the protein CASSSPGQGVVTEAFF.